Below are 27 T cell receptor beta chains sequenced from a single sample in a study of vaccination and CD4 T cells after COVID-19. Sequencing of cultured CD4+ T cell DNA used the Oncomine TCR Beta short-read assay. MiXCR, applied by TCRdb to the PCR reads, yields one record per CDR3 protein. Here the sample spans some 1,400 distinct CDR3 sequences, around 12% being singletons. No antigens are known for them. Indicated treatment: roughly ten-day PBMC culture with coronavirus spike peptide pools or control peptides (ViraFEST assay). Those CD4+ T cells from the unexposed donor predate the COVID-19 pandemic (2011-2018). Material for sequencing was CD4+ T cells from blood, cultured in vitro. These receptors originate from a human donor in good health.

Sample share makes this clonotype medium-sized. CDR3 in amino acids: CASSPWGFGANVLTF. CDR3 coding DNA: TGTGCCAGTAGTCCCTGGGGATTTGGGGCCAACGTCCTGACTTTC. The chain joins TRBV19 to TRBJ2-6; D ambiguous. The germline gives CDR1 LNHDA, CDR2 SQIVND (reference sequence). The CDR3 extends over 15 amino acids. The V end lost 5 bases, the J end lost 3 bases, and 11 bases lay between the germline ends.

The genes are TRBV12-3 or TRBV12-4 and TRBJ2-2; D assignment may be TRBD1 or TRBD2 (5 bases each). V was cut by 6 bases and J by 2 bases, with 22 bases left in between. The CDR3 is 18 residues long. For the CDR3, the DNA is TGTGCCAGCAGACACTCGCTAGACAGAGCGGTTAACACCGGGGAGCTGTTTTTT. Its protein is CASRHSLDRAVNTGELFF.

The CDR3 DNA reads TGTGCCAGCAGTTACTCCGGACTAGCGGGAGGAGAGACCCAGTACTTC. Translated, it gives CASSYSGLAGGETQYF. V usage is TRBV6-5 and J usage is TRBJ2-5; 14 bases map to TRBD2. V lost 0 bases and J lost 4; bases outside the gene matches: 1. Germline V gene data show CDR1 as MNHEY and CDR2 as SVGAGI. There are 16 residues in the CDR3.

This clonotype is termed medium-sized (0.01 to 0.1%). The genes are TRBV20-1 and TRBJ2-1; the D is unclear. CDR1 DFQATT and CDR2 SNEGSKA come from the germline V gene (reference sequence). Trimming shortened V by 6 bases and J by 5 bases, and 17 bases separated the two germline ends. The CDR3 is 14 amino acids. For the CDR3, the DNA is TGCAGTGCCGCTCCTATGTCGGAGAACAATGAGCAGTTCTTC. Amino acids: CSAAPMSENNEQFF.

By its share, this clonotype is medium-sized. V usage is TRBV2 and J usage is TRBJ2-5; D is unclear. Deletions cut 5 bases from V and 4 bases from J, with 8 bases between. The germline V gene has CDR1 SNHLY and CDR2 FYNNEI. The length of the CDR3 is 12 residues. This CDR3 reads CASSTHLETQYF. The CDR3 DNA follows: TGTGCCAGCAGTACCCACCTAGAGACCCAGTACTTC.

The J gene is TRBJ2-5, the V gene TRBV18; TRBD1 agrees at 10 bases. CDR3 length equals 15 residues. Unmatched junction bases numbered 8, after V lost 3 bases and J lost 7 bases. The germline CDR1 and CDR2 sequences are KGHSH and LQKENI. The CDR3 reads CASSPGTGESGTQYF. Here the CDR3 DNA reads TGTGCCAGCTCACCCGGGACAGGGGAGTCGGGGACCCAGTACTTC.

This clonotype is medium-sized within its sample. V gene TRBV20-1 combines with J gene TRBJ2-1, with D possibly TRBD1 on 5 matching bases. The CDR3 runs 14 residues. CDR1 and CDR2 from the germline V gene are DFQATT and SNEGSKA (reference sequence). The CDR3 here is CGVTARGRPGKQFF. The CDR3 DNA sequence: TGCGGCGTGACAGCACGTGGTCGACCGGGCAAGCAGTTCTTC.

The chain is built from TRBV5-4 and TRBJ2-1; 7 bases are a match to TRBD2. CDR1 and CDR2 (germline): SGHNT, YYREEE (reference sequence). The CDR3 spans 18 residues. J gave up 0 bases and V 4 bases, and 13 bases lay outside the gene matches. The DNA for the CDR3 is TGTGCCAGCAGCGAATACCTACTAGCGTCGAGCTCCTACAATGAGCAGTTCTTC. Translating gives CASSEYLLASSSYNEQFF.

This clonotype is categorized as medium-sized (0.01 to 0.1%). Its ends do not fully match the called genes, so a read error is possible. J is TRBJ1-1 and V is TRBV12-3 or TRBV12-4; 8 bases fit TRBD1. This CDR3 has 13 residues. The CDR3 DNA reads as TGTGCCAGCAGTGTTTTGGGACAGGAGACCTGGTTATTT. Protein product: CASSVLGQETWLF.

By sample share, this clonotype is large. The chain combines TRBV19 with TRBJ1-2, with a possible D match to TRBD1 (6 bases). Germline V gene sequence: CDR1 LNHDA, CDR2 SQIVND (reference sequence). This CDR3 region has 15 residues. V shed 8 bases and J shed 1 base, with 17 bases lying between them. The CDR3 bases are TGTGCCAGTTCTAGTGGCAGGGGTGTTAACTATGGCTACACCTTC. It specifies CASSSGRGVNYGYTF.

This clonotype was detected a few times. The rearrangement joins TRBV28 to TRBJ2-2; tentatively, D is TRBD2 (5 bases). Between the trimmed V and J ends, which lost 4 bases and 3 bases, there was a span of 12 bases. The germline V gene has CDR1 MDHEN and CDR2 SYDVKM. There are 15 residues in the CDR3. CDR3 in DNA: TGTGCCAGCAGTTCGAGGTCGGGGTACACCGGGGAGCTGTTTTTT. Translation gives CASSSRSGYTGELFF.

The rearrangement uses TRBV9 and TRBJ1-1; D uncertain. Germline CDR1 is SGDLS and CDR2 is YYNGEE. Deletions cut 3 bases from V and 0 bases from J, with 6 bases between. The CDR3 is made up of 13 amino acids. The CDR3 loop reads CASSAFLNTEAFF. Written as DNA, the CDR3 is TGTGCCAGCAGCGCGTTTTTGAACACTGAAGCTTTCTTT.

This clonotype is labeled large. The CDR3 DNA reads TGTGCCAGCAGTGAAGGGGCAGGATCGTACCAGCCCCAGCATTTT. It translates to CASSEGAGSYQPQHF. The chain links TRBV6-1 to TRBJ1-5; no clear D. Germline V gene data show CDR1 as MNHNS and CDR2 as SASEGT. Trimming pared 1 base from V and 7 bases from J, leaving 14 bases between. The CDR3 runs 15 residues.

By share, this clonotype ranks as medium-sized. The chain uses TRBV7-2 and TRBJ2-7; D is perhaps TRBD1 (5 bases). The length of the CDR3 is 14 residues. The germline V and J ends were trimmed by 5 bases and 4 bases, with 15 bases remaining between them. Germline-derived CDR1 and CDR2 are SGHTA and FQGNSA. DNA for the CDR3: TGTGCCAGCAGCCCCAGGGTCCTTAAGTACGAGCAGTACTTC. Translated, it gives CASSPRVLKYEQYF.

By share, this clonotype counts as medium-sized (0.01 to 0.1%). The chain joins TRBV19 to TRBJ2-7; no clear D. V was pared by 5 bases and J by 2 bases, with 16 bases between. Germline CDR1 reads LNHDA; CDR2 reads SQIVND (reference sequence). This CDR3 region has 15 residues. This chain's CDR3 is CASSGQDDKAYEQYF. DNA for the CDR3: TGTGCCAGTAGTGGGCAGGACGATAAAGCCTACGAGCAGTACTTC.

Relative to its sample, this clonotype is medium-sized (0.01 to 0.1%). The V gene is TRBV4-1, the J gene TRBJ2-3; 8 nucleotides align to TRBD2. V was clipped by 4 bases and J by 2 bases; unmatched bases: 14. CDR1 MGHRA and CDR2 YSYEKL come from the germline V gene. The CDR3 runs to 18 residues. The CDR3 region is CASSPGPSFSGNTDTQYF. CDR3 bases: TGCGCCAGCAGCCCCGGACCTTCTTTTAGCGGGAACACAGATACGCAGTATTTT.

This clonotype was recorded a few times. The genes are TRBV28 and TRBJ1-2, with 12 bases fitting TRBD1. Germline V gene data show CDR1 as MDHEN and CDR2 as SYDVKM. Germline trimming cut 6 bases from V and 7 bases from J; bases unmatched to any gene: 15. The CDR3 totals 17 residues. Here the CDR3 reads CASSSGGGQGAVSGYTF. The DNA of the CDR3 is TGTGCCAGCAGCTCAGGGGGGGGACAGGGGGCGGTGAGTGGCTACACCTTC.

By share of the sample, this clonotype is medium-sized. The rearrangement joins TRBV19 to TRBJ2-2; 7 bases agree with TRBD2. V dropped 6 bases and J dropped 4; count of bases not matched to a gene: 8. The germline V gene has CDR1 LNHDA and CDR2 SQIVND (reference sequence). CDR3 length: 15 residues. CDR3 protein: CASRYGGGTTGELFF. The CDR3 DNA follows: TGTGCCAGTAGATACGGCGGGGGAACCACCGGGGAGCTGTTTTTT.

This clonotype is large (0.1 to 1%). DNA for the CDR3: TGTGCCAGCAGTGGAGTCGCTGAAGCTTTCTTT. Its translation: CASSGVAEAFF. The rearrangement joins TRBV25-1 to TRBJ1-1; D call uncertain. This CDR3 region has 11 residues. V gave up 4 bases and J gave up 6 bases, with 6 bases separating them. Germline CDR1 is MGHDK and CDR2 is SYGVNS.

Sample share makes this clonotype medium-sized. The chain recombines TRBV2 with TRBJ1-2; the D is unclear. Germline V CDR1 and CDR2: SNHLY, FYNNEI. The germline V and J ends were trimmed by 4 bases and 8 bases, with 14 bases remaining between them. The CDR3 contains 13 residues. CDR3 coding DNA: TGTGCCAGCAGTGTTCGGTCGCTCGAAGGCTACACCTTC. This translates into CASSVRSLEGYTF.

For this clonotype: This may be a read error, as it is one base from a much larger clone. The chain employs TRBV2 and TRBJ1-6, with D possibly being TRBD1 (6 bases). Germline loops: CDR1 SNHLY, CDR2 FYNNEI. The CDR3 length is 14 residues. The CDR3 sequence is CASSAVRGNPPLHF. CDR3 DNA sequence: TGTGCCAGCAGTGCGGTCAGGGGTAATCCACCCCTCCACTTT. The full variable domain, completed using reference TRBV2 and TRBJ1-6, is EPEVTQTPSHQVTQMGQEVILRCVPISNHLYFYWYRQILGQKVEFLVSFYNNEISEKSEIFDDQFSVERPDGSNFTLKIRSTKLEDSAMYFCASSAVRGNPPLHFGNGTRLTVT.

This clonotype is termed large. The V gene is TRBV20-1, the J gene TRBJ2-7; D is uncertain. V lost 3 bases and J lost 2, with 14 bases in between. The CDR3 covers 14 residues. Germline V CDR1 and CDR2: DFQATT, SNEGSKA (reference sequence). CDR3 sequence reads: CSARPSHGPYEQYF. As DNA, the CDR3 is TGCAGTGCTAGGCCCTCACACGGACCCTACGAGCAGTACTTC.

A few counts support this clonotype. A much larger clone is a single base away; this may be a read error. V gene TRBV6-2 or TRBV6-3 combines with J gene TRBJ2-7, with D tentatively TRBD1 (6 bases). CDR1 is MNHEY, CDR2 SVGEGT, per germline. The CDR3 consists of 14 residues. CDR3 DNA: TGTGCCAGCAGTTCGTACAGGGTCTCCTACGAGCAGCACTTC. This encodes CASSSYRVSYEQHF.

The rearrangement joins TRBV30 to TRBJ1-5; D is undetermined. The CDR3 is 15 amino acids. The germline CDR1 and CDR2 sequences are GTSNPN and SVGIG (reference sequence). The ends were cut back, 0 bases at V and 2 bases at J, with 11 bases in the middle. CDR3 coding DNA: TGTGCCTGGAGTGTACGGGGAAGGGGCAATCAGCCCCAGCATTTT. Its protein product is CAWSVRGRGNQPQHF. Using reference TRBV30 and TRBJ1-5 for the parts outside the CDR3, the full variable domain is SQTIHQWPATLVQPVGSPLSLECTVEGTSNPNLYWYRQAAGRGLQLLFYSVGIGQISSEVPQNLSASRPQDRQFILSSKKLLLSDSGFYLCAWSVRGRGNQPQHFGDGTRLSIL.

This clonotype was seen only a few times. The gene calls are TRBV2 and TRBJ2-5; D is ambiguous. Germline CDR1 and CDR2: SNHLY and FYNNEI. V was shortened by 2 bases and J by 5 bases, with 6 bases between the two germline ends. The CDR3 extends over 12 amino acids. CDR3 DNA: TGTGCCAGCAGTGAACAACGGGAGACCCAGTACTTC. Translated, it gives CASSEQRETQYF. Looking up the rest from reference TRBV2 and TRBJ2-5 gives the full variable domain: EPEVTQTPSHQVTQMGQEVILRCVPISNHLYFYWYRQILGQKVEFLVSFYNNEISEKSEIFDDQFSVERPDGSNFTLKIRSTKLEDSAMYFCASSEQRETQYFGPGTRLLVL.

This clonotype was seen a few times. The V and J genes are TRBV5-5 and TRBJ1-4; D is unresolved. The V end was cut by 5 bases, the J end by 8 bases, with 13 bases between. The CDR3 runs 13 residues. Looked up from germline, CDR1 is SGHKS and CDR2 is YYEKEE (reference sequence). CDR3 in amino acids: CASSKRVGEKLFF. Here the CDR3 DNA reads TGTGCCAGCAGTAAGAGGGTTGGCGAAAAACTGTTTTTT. The full variable domain, completed using reference TRBV5-5 and TRBJ1-4, is DAGVTQSPTHLIKTRGQQVTLRCSPISGHKSVSWYQQVLGQGPQFIFQYYEKEERGRGNFPDRFSARQFPNYSSELNVNALLLGDSALYLCASSKRVGEKLFFGSGTQLSVL.

By share of the sample, this clonotype is medium-sized. V usage is TRBV6-5 and J usage is TRBJ1-3; 7 nucleotides agree with TRBD1. Unmatched junction bases numbered 12, after V lost 2 bases and J lost 2 bases. Germline assignment: CDR1 MNHEY and CDR2 SVGAGI. This CDR3 comprises 18 residues. The CDR3 DNA sequence: TGTGCCAGCAGTTACAATGGGGGCAGGGGGGGGCCTGGAAACACCATATATTTT. As protein: CASSYNGGRGGPGNTIYF.